These 30 T cell receptor beta chains were sequenced from one sample in a study of CD8 T cells in ankylosing spondylitis. TCRdb reanalysed the 5' RACE reads using MiXCR and keeps one entry per CDR3 protein. The sample includes some 38,000 distinct CDR3 sequences, roughly 3% seen only once; the top ten take 2.5% to 3%. Source material: blood, either unsorted or a sorted T cell fraction (not recorded which). The receptors were sampled from a male donor with ankylosing spondylitis or in good health (not recorded which).

Many counts were recorded for this clonotype. The chain is built from TRBV9 and TRBJ1-1; D call uncertain. CDR1 and CDR2 from the germline V gene are SGDLS and YYNGEE. The V and J ends lost 4 bases and 3 bases respectively, with 16 bases between them. The CDR3 has 15 amino acids. The CDR3 nucleotides are TGTGCCAGCAGCTCCACCGCTTTGGTGGACACTGAAGCTTTCTTT. Its protein product is CASSSTALVDTEAFF.

In this sample, this clonotype turned up many times. V is TRBV9 and J is TRBJ2-3, with unresolved D. Per germline, CDR1 SGDLS and CDR2 YYNGEE. Trimming removed 4 bases from V and 2 bases from J, with 11 bases in between. The CDR3 totals 14 residues. The DNA of the CDR3 is TGTGCCAGCAGCCGCACGGGTACCACAGATACGCAGTATTTT. Its protein product is CASSRTGTTDTQYF.

This clonotype showed up many times. The rearrangement links TRBV9 to TRBJ1-1, with 8 bases fitting TRBD1. Trimming cost V 3 bases and J 1 base; bases outside gene matches: 5. This CDR3 comprises 15 residues. Germline lookup yields CDR1 SGDLS and CDR2 YYNGEE. CDR3 nucleotide sequence: TGTGCCAGCAGCGCCCAGGGGGCCCCGAACACTGAAGCTTTCTTT. Translated: CASSAQGAPNTEAFF.

The sample holds many counts of this clonotype. V gene TRBV9 combines with J gene TRBJ2-1, with D unresolved. V lost 0 bases, J lost 7 bases, and 8 bases lay in between. This CDR3 has 13 residues. CDR1 SGDLS and CDR2 YYNGEE come from the germline V gene. The CDR3 spells CASSVVPGNEQFF. Written as DNA, the CDR3 is TGTGCCAGCAGCGTAGTGCCTGGAAATGAGCAGTTCTTC. The complete variable domain, with remaining parts taken from reference TRBV9 and TRBJ2-1, reads DSGVTQTPKHLITATGQRVTLRCSPRSGDLSVYWYQQSLDQGLQFLIQYYNGEERAKGNILERFSAQQFPDLHSELNLSSLELGDSALYFCASSVVPGNEQFFGPGTRLTVL.

In this sample, this clonotype turned up many times. This sequence joins TRBV9 and TRBJ2-2, with TRBD1 matching over 7 bases. V was pared by 1 base and J by 0 bases, with 0 bases of the junction left unmatched. Germline V gives CDR1 SGDLS, CDR2 YYNGEE. This CDR3 comprises 15 residues. CDR3 bases: TGTGCCAGCAGCGTAACAGGGGCGAACACCGGGGAGCTGTTTTTT. It is translated as CASSVTGANTGELFF.

This clonotype came up many times. The chain is built from TRBV9 and TRBJ2-2; D call uncertain. CDR1 and CDR2 (germline): SGDLS, YYNGEE. CDR3 size: 13 residues. The V gene lost 6 bases and the J gene lost 4 bases, with 10 bases spanning the gap. The CDR3 here is CASTRIATGELFF. The DNA for the CDR3 is TGTGCCAGCACCCGAATAGCCACCGGGGAGCTGTTTTTT.

This clonotype is categorized as medium-sized. This sequence joins TRBV27 and TRBJ2-3, with TRBD2 matching 8 bases. Germline V gene sequence: CDR1 MNHEY, CDR2 SMNVEV (reference sequence). V lost 0 bases and J lost 4; bases outside the gene matches: 0. The CDR3 covers 14 residues. The CDR3 DNA reads TGTGCCAGCAGTTTATCACTAGCGGCAGATACGCAGTATTTT. This codes for CASSLSLAADTQYF.

This clonotype was counted at least ten times. The chain couples TRBV9 to TRBJ2-3; D is possibly TRBD2 (5 bases). The CDR3 loop spans 15 amino acids. Germline V gene sequence: CDR1 SGDLS, CDR2 YYNGEE. V was shortened by 4 bases and J by 2 bases, with 14 bases between the two germline ends. The chain's CDR3 is CASSSLWEPTDTQYF. The DNA of the CDR3 is TGTGCCAGCAGCAGCCTGTGGGAGCCCACAGATACGCAGTATTTT.

This clonotype showed up many times. This sequence joins TRBV9 and TRBJ2-2; no clear D. Germline V gene sequence: CDR1 SGDLS, CDR2 YYNGEE. The V and J ends lost 1 base and 6 bases respectively, with 16 bases between them. The CDR3 extends over 16 amino acids. The CDR3 DNA reads TGTGCCAGCAGCGTATCCTCGACTGCGTCTTCCGGGGAGCTGTTTTTT. Translated: CASSVSSTASSGELFF.

This clonotype was observed at least ten times. The rearrangement joins TRBV9 to TRBJ2-3, with 13 bases that match TRBD2. Germline trimming cut 4 bases from V and 2 bases from J; bases unmatched to any gene: 7. The CDR3 runs to 17 residues. Germline loops: CDR1 SGDLS, CDR2 YYNGEE. CDR3 DNA: TGTGCCAGCAGCCTCGGGACTAGCGGGGTACTCACAGATACGCAGTATTTT. As protein: CASSLGTSGVLTDTQYF.

This clonotype was detected only a few times. The chain carries TRBV9 and TRBJ2-2; TRBD1 matches 7 bases. Germline V CDR1 and CDR2: SGDLS, YYNGEE. This CDR3 contains 13 residues. The V gene end was trimmed by 4 bases and the J gene end by 7 bases; junction bases not matched to a gene: 4. CDR3 sequence: CASSRQGGGELFF. The CDR3 DNA is TGTGCCAGCAGCCGACAGGGTGGCGGGGAGCTGTTTTTT.

This clonotype was recorded at least ten times. The V gene is TRBV9, the J gene TRBJ1-3; tentative D call: TRBD1 (5 bases). The CDR3 runs to 15 residues. Deletions cut 4 bases from V and 2 bases from J, with 13 bases between. The germline V gene has CDR1 SGDLS and CDR2 YYNGEE. DNA for the CDR3: TGTGCCAGCAGCACACAGGCGGGGGCTGGAAACACCATATATTTT. The encoded protein is CASSTQAGAGNTIYF.

This clonotype was seen ten or more times. The chain has TRBV9 and TRBJ2-1, with 7 bases fitting TRBD2. The germline CDR1 and CDR2 sequences are SGDLS and YYNGEE. The CDR3 is made up of 17 amino acids. With 2 bases clipped from V and 2 bases from J, the junction kept 10 bases outside the gene matches. CDR3 coding DNA: TGTGCCAGCAGCGTGTCCCTACTAGCGCCTACCTACAATGAGCAGTTCTTC. Translation gives CASSVSLLAPTYNEQFF.

There are many counts of this clonotype. V is TRBV9 and J is TRBJ2-3; 10 nucleotides match TRBD2. Germline assignment: CDR1 SGDLS and CDR2 YYNGEE. The V gene end was trimmed by 4 bases and the J gene end by 4 bases; junction bases not matched to a gene: 9. The CDR3 is made up of 16 amino acids. CDR3 nucleotide sequence: TGTGCCAGCAGCCCGGTAGCGGGAGGAAACGCAGATACGCAGTATTTT. Protein sequence: CASSPVAGGNADTQYF.

This clonotype was counted ten times or more. CDR3 residues: CASSVVASGHTDTQYF. CDR3 in DNA: TGTGCCAGCAGCGTAGTGGCTAGCGGACACACAGATACGCAGTATTTT. The chain links TRBV9 to TRBJ2-3; TRBD2 matches at 7 bases. CDR3 length: 16 amino acids. V lost 0 bases, J lost 2 bases, and 6 bases stayed unmatched. CDR1 SGDLS and CDR2 YYNGEE come from the germline V gene.

This clonotype has at least ten counts. The chain has TRBV9 and TRBJ2-3; 8 bases align to TRBD1. Trimming removed 6 bases from V and 4 bases from J; junction bases left unmatched: 7. The CDR3 spans 14 residues. Germline CDR1 SGDLS, CDR2 YYNGEE. CDR3 residues: CASIQGQVADTQYF. The CDR3 nucleotides read TGTGCCAGCATACAGGGACAGGTTGCAGATACGCAGTATTTT.

This clonotype rates as medium-sized. The genes are TRBV9 and TRBJ2-1, with 10 bases that match TRBD1. V trimming: 5 bases; J trimming: 1 base; junction bases outside the gene matches: 3. The V gene's germline CDR1 is SGDLS and CDR2 YYNGEE. The CDR3 spans 15 residues. Written as DNA, the CDR3 is TGTGCCAGCAGTGGACAGGGGGGATCCTACAATGAGCAGTTCTTC. It codes for CASSGQGGSYNEQFF.

This clonotype has at least ten counts. The chain couples TRBV9 to TRBJ2-1; D is perhaps TRBD1 (5 bases). Between the trimmed V and J ends, which lost 0 bases and 5 bases, there was a span of 15 bases. Germline V gives CDR1 SGDLS, CDR2 YYNGEE. This CDR3 contains 16 residues. CDR3 coding DNA: TGTGCCAGCAGCGTAGCTCCCTCTCTAGGGGACAATGAGCAGTTCTTC. Its protein product is CASSVAPSLGDNEQFF. The full variable domain, in which reference TRBV9 and TRBJ2-1 provide the parts outside the CDR3, is DSGVTQTPKHLITATGQRVTLRCSPRSGDLSVYWYQQSLDQGLQFLIQYYNGEERAKGNILERFSAQQFPDLHSELNLSSLELGDSALYFCASSVAPSLGDNEQFFGPGTRLTVL.

This clonotype was found many times. V and J are TRBV9 and TRBJ2-6, with D maybe TRBD1 (6 bases). CDR1 is SGDLS, CDR2 YYNGEE, per germline. This CDR3 comprises 16 residues. Between the trimmed V and J ends, which lost 4 bases and 3 bases, there was a span of 14 bases. CDR3 protein: CASSKPSGVGANVLTF. The CDR3 coding sequence is TGTGCCAGCAGCAAACCGTCAGGGGTTGGGGCCAACGTCCTGACTTTC. The whole variable domain, filled in from reference TRBV9 and TRBJ2-6, reads DSGVTQTPKHLITATGQRVTLRCSPRSGDLSVYWYQQSLDQGLQFLIQYYNGEERAKGNILERFSAQQFPDLHSELNLSSLELGDSALYFCASSKPSGVGANVLTFGAGSRLTVL.

The sample holds many counts of this clonotype. V and J are TRBV9 and TRBJ2-5, with 12 bases that match TRBD2. The CDR3 has 17 residues. Per the germline V gene, CDR1 is SGDLS and CDR2 is YYNGEE. Trimming at V came to 0 bases and at J to 2 bases, leaving 5 bases not matched to a gene. In DNA form, the CDR3 reads TGTGCCAGCAGCGTAGGGTGGCTAGCGGGAGGGCAAGAGACCCAGTACTTC. Its translation: CASSVGWLAGGQETQYF.

Many counts were recorded for this clonotype. This chain links TRBV9 with TRBJ2-3; tentative D call: TRBD1 (5 bases). This CDR3 is built from 15 residues. V was pared by 0 bases and J by 1 base, with 9 bases between. CDR1 is SGDLS, CDR2 YYNGEE, per germline. The CDR3 sequence: CASSVGVRGTDTQYF. Written as DNA, the CDR3 is TGTGCCAGCAGCGTAGGAGTCAGGGGCACAGATACGCAGTATTTT.

This clonotype came up many times. The chain recombines TRBV9 with TRBJ2-1, with TRBD1 matching over 9 bases. J lost 6 bases, V lost 4 bases, and 14 bases had no gene match. The CDR3 contains 17 residues. Per germline, CDR1 SGDLS and CDR2 YYNGEE. Here the CDR3 reads CASSIEGGTGLLNEQFF. The CDR3 region has the DNA TGTGCCAGCAGCATAGAGGGGGGGACAGGGTTACTCAATGAGCAGTTCTTC.

In its sample, this clonotype was seen many times. The chain joins TRBV9 to TRBJ2-5; D gene unclear. The CDR3 consists of 15 residues. Germline loops: CDR1 SGDLS, CDR2 YYNGEE. V was trimmed by 1 base and J by 5 bases, leaving 15 bases between them. The CDR3 sequence is CASSVTARPAETQYF. The CDR3 nucleotides are TGTGCCAGCAGCGTAACGGCACGACCGGCGGAGACCCAGTACTTC.

Ten or more counts support this clonotype. The chain recombines TRBV9 with TRBJ2-2; D not resolved. The CDR3 covers 12 residues. Deletions cut 4 bases from V and 4 bases from J, with 5 bases between. Per the germline V gene, CDR1 is SGDLS and CDR2 is YYNGEE. The CDR3 protein is CASSSTTGELFF. The CDR3 DNA reads as TGTGCCAGCAGCTCAACCACCGGGGAGCTGTTTTTT.

At least ten counts were recorded for this clonotype. This chain links TRBV9 with TRBJ2-5; 15 bases fit TRBD2. The CDR3 is 16 amino acids. Germline assignment: CDR1 SGDLS and CDR2 YYNGEE. Losses at the gene ends were 3 bases for V and 2 bases for J; bases not matched to a gene: 2. The CDR3 bases are TGTGCCAGCAGCGCCGGGACTAGCGGGGGGCAAGAGACCCAGTACTTC. Protein product: CASSAGTSGGQETQYF.

In this sample, this clonotype turned up many times. The chain recombines TRBV9 with TRBJ2-3; D possibly corresponds to TRBD1 (5 bases). The germline V and J ends were trimmed by 1 base and 2 bases, with 14 bases remaining between them. The CDR3 sequence is 16 residues long. CDR1 is SGDLS, CDR2 YYNGEE, per germline. CDR3 nucleotide sequence: TGTGCCAGCAGCGTATACGACAGCTTACTCACAGATACGCAGTATTTT. This gives the protein CASSVYDSLLTDTQYF.

This clonotype was recorded at least ten times. This rearrangement joins TRBV9 to TRBJ2-3; D not certain. The length of the CDR3 is 13 residues. The V gene's germline CDR1 is SGDLS and CDR2 YYNGEE. V lost 0 bases, J lost 6 bases, and 8 bases lay in between. CDR3 nucleotides: TGTGCCAGCAGCGTAGACCAGAGGGATACGCAGTATTTT. Translating it yields CASSVDQRDTQYF.

This clonotype was counted ten times or more. The chain recombines TRBV9 with TRBJ2-3; 11 nucleotides agree with TRBD2. This CDR3 region has 16 residues. Per germline, CDR1 SGDLS and CDR2 YYNGEE. V gave up 0 bases and J gave up 6 bases; unmatched junction bases: 6. CDR3 protein: CASSVAASGRRDTQYF. The CDR3 DNA follows: TGTGCCAGCAGCGTAGCGGCTAGCGGGAGGAGGGATACGCAGTATTTT.

This clonotype occurred many times. V gene TRBV9 combines with J gene TRBJ2-3; D possibly corresponds to TRBD2 (5 bases). The CDR3 has 15 amino acids. Looked up from germline, CDR1 is SGDLS and CDR2 is YYNGEE. Trimming took 3 bases from V and 3 from J, leaving 14 bases between them. The CDR3, as DNA: TGTGCCAGCAGCGCGTTCTTAACGGGGACAGATACGCAGTATTTT. This translates into CASSAFLTGTDTQYF.

This clonotype was counted many times. The chain has TRBV9 and TRBJ2-3; D is ambiguous. Deletions cut 0 bases from V and 10 bases from J, with 12 bases between. The germline V gene has CDR1 SGDLS and CDR2 YYNGEE. CDR3 size: 13 residues. This CDR3 is CASSVEESAPQYF. The DNA of the CDR3 is TGTGCCAGCAGCGTAGAGGAGAGCGCCCCGCAGTATTTT.